These 24 T cell receptor beta chains share one sample of origin, sequenced in a study of blood T cell repertoires in COVID-19. The method was immunoSEQ multiplex PCR; TCRdb's version includes in-frame clones alone and lacks a portion of them. Counted here are around 200,000 clones, around 87% occurring once; the ten biggest clones make up around 2.5%. Specimen: peripheral blood. The origin of the receptors is a man aged 35 to 55 with active or convalescent COVID-19.

The V and J genes are TRBV5-6 and TRBJ1-1, with 10 bases aligning to TRBD1. CDR1 SGHDT and CDR2 YYEEEE come from the germline V gene. The CDR3 consists of 15 residues. After removal of 4 bases from V and 3 bases from J, the junction contained 6 bases not matched to a gene. CDR3 nucleotide sequence: TGTGCCAGCAGCCCAGGGACAGGGGTTGACACTGAAGCTTTCTTT. Translating gives CASSPGTGVDTEAFF.

The J gene is TRBJ2-5, the V gene TRBV18, with D possibly TRBD2 on 6 matching bases. Trimming took off 0 bases at V and 5 bases at J, with 13 bases between the two ends. CDR3 length: 15 residues. CDR1 KGHSH and CDR2 LQKENI come from the germline V gene. This chain's CDR3 is CASSPPMTGGETQYF. CDR3 bases: TGTGCCAGCTCACCACCCATGACCGGAGGGGAGACCCAGTACTTC.

In nucleotides, the CDR3 is TGTGCCAGCAGCAGGGGGCAGAGCTATGGCTACACCTTC. Amino acid sequence: CASSRGQSYGYTF. The genes are TRBV9 and TRBJ1-2, with 7 bases fitting TRBD1. Trimming took 4 bases from V and 4 from J; bases not matched to a gene: 4. This CDR3 has 13 amino acids. CDR1 is SGDLS and CDR2 is YYNGEE in the germline V gene.

The rearrangement uses TRBV5-1 and TRBJ2-5; 11 nucleotides line up with TRBD1. The V segment lost 0 bases and the J segment 5 bases; nucleotides outside the gene matches: 9. CDR1 and CDR2 (germline): SGHRS, YFSETQ. CDR3 length equals 17 residues. The CDR3 DNA sequence: TGCGCCAGCAGCTTGGGGACAGGGGGCTTCGGCGGTGAGACCCAGTACTTC. Amino acid sequence: CASSLGTGGFGGETQYF.

As regards this clone: The same CDR3 arises from other DNA sequences in this sample as well. The chain links TRBV9 to TRBJ2-1; TRBD2 agrees at 8 bases. Germline values: CDR1 SGDLS, CDR2 YYNGEE. The CDR3 totals 15 residues. The ends lost 0 bases at V and 4 bases at J; junction bases unmatched: 3. The CDR3 DNA sequence: TGTGCCAGCAGCGTAGGAACTAGCGGATACAATGAGCAGTTCTTC. This encodes CASSVGTSGYNEQFF.

The chain combines TRBV21-1 with TRBJ1-5; the table names TRBD1, a call not compared with the DNA. TRBV21-1 is a pseudogene. The length of the CDR3 is 21 residues. The CDR3 region is CASSKNHLFDGTGEGGQPQHF. Here the CDR3 DNA reads TGTGCCAGCAGCAAAAACCACCTTTTTGACGGGACAGGGGAAGGCGGTCAGCCCCAGCATTTT.

The chain is built from TRBV4-2 and TRBJ2-3; D unresolved. Trimming took 8 bases from V and 4 from J, leaving 13 bases between them. From germline, CDR1 is LGHNA and CDR2 YNFKEQ. This CDR3 is built from 13 residues. The DNA of the CDR3 is TGTGCCAGCGGCACTAAGTCAGCAGATACGCAGTATTTT. Encoded protein: CASGTKSADTQYF.

The chain uses TRBV5-4 and TRBJ2-7; no firm D call. The V gene's germline CDR1 is SGHNT and CDR2 YYREEE (reference sequence). The CDR3 runs 16 residues. V dropped 4 bases and J dropped 4 bases, with 21 bases sitting between them. This CDR3 is CASSPSGGVDSYEQYF. CDR3 DNA sequence: TGTGCCAGCAGCCCGTCCGGTGGAGTCGATAGTTACGAGCAGTACTTC.

The gene calls are TRBV10-2 and TRBJ1-5, with D perhaps matching TRBD1 (5 bases). CDR3 length equals 13 residues. Germline CDR1 reads WSHSY; CDR2 reads SAAADI. With 6 bases removed from V and 0 bases from J, the gap between germline ends came to 6 bases. CDR3 sequence reads: CASSGHSNQPQHF. CDR3 DNA sequence: TGCGCCAGCAGCGGACATAGCAATCAGCCCCAGCATTTT.

This chain links TRBV5-1 with TRBJ2-1, with 8 bases identical to TRBD1. Germline assignment: CDR1 SGHRS and CDR2 YFSETQ. The V gene end was trimmed by 4 bases and the J gene end by 0 bases; junction bases not matched to a gene: 6. The CDR3 is 16 amino acids. CDR3 nucleotide sequence: TGCGCCAGCAGCCCCGGACAGGGAGGCTCCTACAATGAGCAGTTCTTC. Its translation: CASSPGQGGSYNEQFF.

This clone was found a few times. Distinct nucleotide sequences in the sample also encode this CDR3. The chain links TRBV10-2 to TRBJ1-5, with D unclear. The CDR3 spans 16 residues. Trimming shortened V by 0 bases and J by 0 bases, and 9 bases separated the two germline ends. Germline V gene sequence: CDR1 WSHSY, CDR2 SAAADI. The CDR3 reads CASSESPGNSNQPQHF. As DNA, the CDR3 is TGCGCCAGCAGTGAGTCACCCGGGAATAGCAATCAGCCCCAGCATTTT.

The chain carries TRBV15 and TRBJ2-1; a possible D gene is TRBD1 (6 bases). The CDR3 totals 15 residues. Between the trimmed V and J ends, which lost 2 bases and 1 base, there was a span of 9 bases. Looked up from germline, CDR1 is LNHNV and CDR2 is YYDKDF (reference sequence). The DNA for the CDR3 is TGTGCCACCAGCAGACCAGGGGTATCCTACAATGAGCAGTTCTTC. Translating it yields CATSRPGVSYNEQFF. The entire variable domain, with the rest obtained from reference TRBV15 and TRBJ2-1, is as follows: DAMVIQNPRYQVTQFGKPVTLSCSQTLNHNVMYWYQQKSSQAPKLLFHYYDKDFNNEADTPDNFQSRRPNTSFCFLDIRSPGLGDTAMYLCATSRPGVSYNEQFFGPGTRLTVL.

The chain uses TRBV5-1 and TRBJ1-4, with TRBD1 as a possible D gene (6 bases). Germline CDR1 and CDR2: SGHRS and YFSETQ. The CDR3 contains 16 residues. The V end lost 0 bases, the J end lost 1 base, and 10 bases lay between the germline ends. In nucleotides, the CDR3 is TGCGCCAGCAGCTTGGACAGGGCGGGAACTAATGAAAAACTGTTTTTT. Its protein is CASSLDRAGTNEKLFF. The full variable domain, with the rest looked up from reference TRBV5-1 and TRBJ1-4, is KAGVTQTPRYLIKTRGQQVTLSCSPISGHRSVSWYQQTPGQGLQFLFEYFSETQRNKGNFPGRFSGRQFSNSRSEMNVSTLELGDSALYLCASSLDRAGTNEKLFFGSGTQLSVL.

The chain has TRBV30 and TRBJ1-6; D perhaps matches TRBD1 (6 bases). The ends were cut back, 0 bases at V and 7 bases at J, with 10 bases in the middle. CDR1 and CDR2 (germline): GTSNPN, SVGIG (reference sequence). The CDR3 has 14 amino acids. The CDR3 spells CAWSVRGRNSPLHF. The DNA of the CDR3 is TGTGCCTGGAGTGTGCGGGGGCGGAATTCACCCCTCCACTTT.

The chain recombines TRBV6-4 with TRBJ2-6; perhaps TRBD1 as D (5 bases). The germline CDR1 and CDR2 sequences are MRHNA and SNTAGT. The CDR3 contains 18 residues. Deletions cut 0 bases from V and 0 bases from J, with 12 bases between. CDR3 DNA sequence: TGTGCCAGCAGTGACTCGAGTCACACAGGCTCTGGGGCCAACGTCCTGACTTTC. This sequence encodes CASSDSSHTGSGANVLTF.

V is TRBV30 and J is TRBJ1-5, with D unresolved. From germline, CDR1 is GTSNPN and CDR2 SVGIG (reference sequence). Trimming took 0 bases from V and 2 from J, leaving 5 bases between them. The length of the CDR3 is 13 residues. The CDR3 DNA follows: TGTGCCTGGAGTGTAGAGGGCAATCAGCCCCAGCATTTT. It specifies CAWSVEGNQPQHF.

As DNA, the CDR3 is TGTGCCAGCAGCTTAGGTAGCGGGGCTATAAAAGAGACCCAGTACTTC. This encodes CASSLGSGAIKETQYF. The V call is TRBV11-2, the J call TRBJ2-5, with 8 bases fitting TRBD2. Germline loops: CDR1 SGHAT, CDR2 FQNNGV. The V and J ends lost 1 base and 3 bases, in that order; junction bases with no gene match: 7. The CDR3 covers 16 residues.

The rearrangement uses TRBV5-4 and TRBJ1-1; 12 nucleotides align to TRBD1. CDR1 SGHNT and CDR2 YYREEE come from the germline V gene (reference sequence). With V trimmed by 4 bases and J by 4 bases, 5 bases remained unmatched. The CDR3 is 15 amino acids. The CDR3 bases are TGTGCCAGCAGCCCGATGGGACAGGGGGCCACTGAAGCTTTCTTT. Protein product: CASSPMGQGATEAFF. Full variable domain (outside the CDR3, taken from reference TRBV5-4 and TRBJ1-1): ETGVTQSPTHLIKTRGQQVTLRCSSQSGHNTVSWYQQALGQGPQFIFQYYREEENGRGNFPPRFSGLQFPNYSSELNVNALELDDSALYLCASSPMGQGATEAFFGQGTRLTVV.

The chain couples TRBV27 to TRBJ2-3; possibly TRBD2 for D (6 bases). Germline assignment: CDR1 MNHEY and CDR2 SMNVEV (reference sequence). The CDR3 is 17 residues long. Trimming left V 2 bases short and J 0 bases short, with 15 bases between. CDR3 sequence: CASSLRSGTASTDTQYF. CDR3 nucleotide sequence: TGTGCCAGCAGTTTAAGGAGTGGGACTGCTAGCACAGATACGCAGTATTTT.

A single count supports this clone. The chain combines TRBV18 with TRBJ2-1; 7 bases agree with TRBD2. V gave up 1 base and J gave up 1 base; unmatched junction bases: 7. The germline V gene has CDR1 KGHSH and CDR2 LQKENI. This CDR3 contains 17 residues. CDR3 in amino acids: CASSPLGAGHSYNEQFF. The CDR3 DNA sequence: TGTGCCAGCTCACCACTGGGAGCGGGGCATTCCTACAATGAGCAGTTCTTC.

This chain connects TRBV20-1 to TRBJ1-6, with 9 bases lining up with TRBD1. CDR3 size: 14 residues. Germline CDR1 is DFQATT and CDR2 is SNEGSKA (reference sequence). V lost 3 bases and J lost 9; bases outside the gene matches: 6. The CDR3 here is CSASEDRGASPLHF. For the CDR3, the DNA is TGCAGTGCTAGTGAGGACAGGGGCGCTTCACCCCTCCACTTT.

V is TRBV30 and J is TRBJ1-2, with 8 bases matching TRBD1. Germline CDR1 is GTSNPN and CDR2 is SVGIG (reference sequence). The CDR3 is 15 amino acids. V shed 4 bases, J shed 4 bases, and the junction held 11 bases outside the gene matches. CDR3 sequence reads: CAWTIRTGLSYGYTF. The CDR3 nucleotides are TGTGCCTGGACCATTAGGACAGGGTTAAGCTATGGCTACACCTTC.

The rearrangement joins TRBV4-1 to TRBJ2-1, with D tentatively TRBD1 (6 bases). V was trimmed by 2 bases and J by 10 bases, leaving 21 bases between them. The germline CDR1 and CDR2 sequences are MGHRA and YSYEKL. The CDR3 runs 16 residues. CDR3 protein: CASSQPLGAPRGEQFF. The CDR3 region has the DNA TGCGCCAGCAGCCAACCCTTGGGGGCCCCAAGAGGGGAGCAGTTCTTC.

The chain joins TRBV7-9 to TRBJ1-2; perhaps TRBD1 as D (6 bases). The CDR3 runs 15 residues. Trimming shortened V by 4 bases and J by 0 bases, and 12 bases separated the two germline ends. CDR1 and CDR2 (germline): SEHNR, FQNEAQ (reference sequence). CDR3 residues: CASSSSGTPNYGYTF. The CDR3 coding sequence is TGTGCCAGCAGCTCCTCCGGGACACCTAACTATGGCTACACCTTC.